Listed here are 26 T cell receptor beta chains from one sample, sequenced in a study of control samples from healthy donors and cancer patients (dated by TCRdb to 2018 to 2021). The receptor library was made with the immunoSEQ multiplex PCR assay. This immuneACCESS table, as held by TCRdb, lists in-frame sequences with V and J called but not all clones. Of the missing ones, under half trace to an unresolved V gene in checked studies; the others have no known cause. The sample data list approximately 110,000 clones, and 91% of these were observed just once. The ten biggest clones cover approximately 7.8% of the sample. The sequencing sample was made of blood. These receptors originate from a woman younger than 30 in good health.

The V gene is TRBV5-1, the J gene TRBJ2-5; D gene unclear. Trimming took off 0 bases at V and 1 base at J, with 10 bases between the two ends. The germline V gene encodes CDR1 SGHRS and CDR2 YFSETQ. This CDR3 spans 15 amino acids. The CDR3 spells CASSLGSHSQETQYF. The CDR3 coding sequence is TGCGCCAGCAGCTTGGGAAGTCATAGCCAAGAGACCCAGTACTTC.

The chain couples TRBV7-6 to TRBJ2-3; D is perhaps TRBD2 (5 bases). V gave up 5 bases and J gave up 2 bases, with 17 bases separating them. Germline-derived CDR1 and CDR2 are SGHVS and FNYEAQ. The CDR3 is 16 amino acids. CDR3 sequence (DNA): TGTGCCAGCAGCCTAGTAGAGGGCTACCCCACAGATACGCAGTATTTT. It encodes CASSLVEGYPTDTQYF.

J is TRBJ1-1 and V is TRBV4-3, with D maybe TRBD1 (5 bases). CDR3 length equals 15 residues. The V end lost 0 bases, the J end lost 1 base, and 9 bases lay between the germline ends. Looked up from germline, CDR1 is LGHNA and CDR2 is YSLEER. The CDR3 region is CASSQDQGGNTEAFF. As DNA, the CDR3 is TGCGCCAGCAGCCAAGATCAGGGCGGGAACACTGAAGCTTTCTTT.

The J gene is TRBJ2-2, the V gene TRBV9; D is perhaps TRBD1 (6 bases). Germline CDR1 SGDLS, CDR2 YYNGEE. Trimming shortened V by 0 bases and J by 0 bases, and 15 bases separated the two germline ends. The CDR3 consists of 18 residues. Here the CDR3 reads CASSVVPQGLANTGELFF. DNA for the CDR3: TGTGCCAGCAGCGTAGTGCCACAGGGTTTGGCGAACACCGGGGAGCTGTTTTTT.

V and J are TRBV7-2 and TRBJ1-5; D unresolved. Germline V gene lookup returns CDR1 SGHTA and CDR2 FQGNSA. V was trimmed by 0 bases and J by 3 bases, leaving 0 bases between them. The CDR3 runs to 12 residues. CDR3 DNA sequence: TGTGCCAGCAGCTTAGCCAATCAGCCCCAGCATTTT. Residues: CASSLANQPQHF.

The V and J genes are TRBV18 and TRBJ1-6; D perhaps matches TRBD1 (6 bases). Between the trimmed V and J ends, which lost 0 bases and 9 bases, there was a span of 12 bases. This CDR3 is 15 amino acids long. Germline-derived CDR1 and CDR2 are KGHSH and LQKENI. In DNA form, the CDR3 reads TGTGCCAGCTCACCACCGAACAGGGAGGTTTCACCCCTCCACTTT. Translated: CASSPPNREVSPLHF.

The chain's CDR3 is CASSPRVGLAGEGYEQYF. The CDR3 coding sequence is TGTGCCAGCAGCCCCAGAGTGGGACTAGCGGGAGAAGGCTACGAGCAGTACTTC. The chain is built from TRBV11-2 and TRBJ2-7; 14 nucleotides agree with TRBD2. Germline V gene sequence: CDR1 SGHAT, CDR2 FQNNGV. CDR3 length: 18 amino acids. The J segment lost 3 bases and the V segment lost 5 bases, leaving 12 bases of the junction unmatched.

DNA for the CDR3: TGTGCCAGCTCACCACCGGGGTGGCAGCCGAGCGGTCAGCCCCAGCATTTT. It codes for CASSPPGWQPSGQPQHF. The chain carries TRBV18 and TRBJ1-5, with D unclear. CDR3 length: 17 amino acids. Germline V gives CDR1 KGHSH, CDR2 LQKENI. V shed 0 bases and J shed 6 bases, with 18 bases lying between them.

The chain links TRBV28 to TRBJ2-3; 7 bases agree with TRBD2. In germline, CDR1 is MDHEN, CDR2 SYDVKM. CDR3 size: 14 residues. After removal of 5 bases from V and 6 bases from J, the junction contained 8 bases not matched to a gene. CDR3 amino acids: CASSPRAGADTQYF. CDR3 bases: TGTGCCAGCAGTCCCAGGGCGGGAGCGGATACGCAGTATTTT.

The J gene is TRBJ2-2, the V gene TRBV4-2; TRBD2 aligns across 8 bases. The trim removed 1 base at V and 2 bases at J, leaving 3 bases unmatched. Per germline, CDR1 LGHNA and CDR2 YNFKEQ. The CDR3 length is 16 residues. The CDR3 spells CASSQVGRVNTGELFF. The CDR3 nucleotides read TGTGCCAGCAGCCAAGTCGGGAGGGTTAACACCGGGGAGCTGTTTTTT.

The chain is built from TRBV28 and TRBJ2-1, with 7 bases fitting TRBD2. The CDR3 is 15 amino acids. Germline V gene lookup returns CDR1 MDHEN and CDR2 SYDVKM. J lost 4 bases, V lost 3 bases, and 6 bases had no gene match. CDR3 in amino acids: CASSFWPSGYNEQFF. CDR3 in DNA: TGTGCCAGCAGTTTCTGGCCTAGCGGTTACAATGAGCAGTTCTTC.

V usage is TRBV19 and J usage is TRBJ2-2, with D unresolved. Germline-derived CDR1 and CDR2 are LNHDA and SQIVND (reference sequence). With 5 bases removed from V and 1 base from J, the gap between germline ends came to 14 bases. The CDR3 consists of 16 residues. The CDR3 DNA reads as TGTGCCAGTAGTGTCCGACTTAAGCTGAACACCGGGGAGCTGTTTTTT. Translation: CASSVRLKLNTGELFF.

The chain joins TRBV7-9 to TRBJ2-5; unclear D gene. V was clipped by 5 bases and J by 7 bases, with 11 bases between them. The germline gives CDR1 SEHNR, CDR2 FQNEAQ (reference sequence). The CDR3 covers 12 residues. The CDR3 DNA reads TGTGCCAGCAGCCCAAGTGTGGGGACCCAGTACTTC. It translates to CASSPSVGTQYF.

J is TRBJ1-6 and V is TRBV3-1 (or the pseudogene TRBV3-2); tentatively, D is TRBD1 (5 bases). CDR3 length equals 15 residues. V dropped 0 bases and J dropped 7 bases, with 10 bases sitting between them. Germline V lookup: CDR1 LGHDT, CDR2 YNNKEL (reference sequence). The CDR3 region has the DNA TGTGCCAGCAGCCAAGAATCAGGGTGGAATTCACCCCTCCACTTT. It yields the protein CASSQESGWNSPLHF.

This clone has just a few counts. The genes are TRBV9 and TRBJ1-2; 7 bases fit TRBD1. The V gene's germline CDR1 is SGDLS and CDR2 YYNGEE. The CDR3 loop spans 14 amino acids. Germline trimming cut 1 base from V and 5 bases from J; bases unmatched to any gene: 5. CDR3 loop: CASSVSGTDYGYTF. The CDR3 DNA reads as TGTGCCAGCAGCGTATCCGGGACAGATTATGGCTACACCTTC.

Here the CDR3 DNA reads TGTGCCAGCAAAAGGTCGGTCGACTTGACCTACGAGCAGTACTTC. This sequence encodes CASKRSVDLTYEQYF. The V gene is TRBV6-5, the J gene TRBJ2-7, with D unresolved. From germline, CDR1 is MNHEY and CDR2 SVGAGI. This CDR3 is built from 15 residues. The V end lost 7 bases, the J end lost 2 bases, and 18 bases lay between the germline ends.

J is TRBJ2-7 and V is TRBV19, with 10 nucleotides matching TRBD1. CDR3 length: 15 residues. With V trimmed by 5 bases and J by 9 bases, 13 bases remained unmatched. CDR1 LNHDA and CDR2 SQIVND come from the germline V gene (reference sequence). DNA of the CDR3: TGTGCCAGTAGTCCTCCGGGACAGGGGAGGGAGTCGCAGTACTTC. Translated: CASSPPGQGRESQYF.

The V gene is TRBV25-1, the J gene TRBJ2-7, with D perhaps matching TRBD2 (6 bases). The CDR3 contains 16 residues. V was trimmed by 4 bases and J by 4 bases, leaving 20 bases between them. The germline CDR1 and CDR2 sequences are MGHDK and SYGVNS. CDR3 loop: CASSGPEFSGGYEQYF. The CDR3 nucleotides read TGTGCCAGCAGTGGCCCTGAGTTCTCCGGGGGTTACGAGCAGTACTTC.

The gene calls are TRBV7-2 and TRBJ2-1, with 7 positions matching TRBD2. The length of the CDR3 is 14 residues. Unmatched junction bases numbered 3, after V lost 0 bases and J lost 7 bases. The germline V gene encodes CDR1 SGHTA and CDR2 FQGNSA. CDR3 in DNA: TGTGCCAGCAGCTTAGCGGGAGGGAGGAATGAGCAGTTCTTC. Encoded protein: CASSLAGGRNEQFF. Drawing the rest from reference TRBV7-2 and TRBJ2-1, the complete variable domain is GAGVSQSPSNKVTEKGKDVELRCDPISGHTALYWYRQSLGQGLEFLIYFQGNSAPDKSGLPSDRFSAERTGGSVSTLTIQRTQQEDSAVYLCASSLAGGRNEQFFGPGTRLTVL.

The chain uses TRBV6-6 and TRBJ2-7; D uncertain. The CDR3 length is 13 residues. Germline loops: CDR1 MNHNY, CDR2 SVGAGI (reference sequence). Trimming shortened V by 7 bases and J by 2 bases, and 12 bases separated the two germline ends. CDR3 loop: CASKEMAPYEQYF. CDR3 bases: TGTGCCAGCAAGGAAATGGCTCCCTACGAGCAGTACTTC.

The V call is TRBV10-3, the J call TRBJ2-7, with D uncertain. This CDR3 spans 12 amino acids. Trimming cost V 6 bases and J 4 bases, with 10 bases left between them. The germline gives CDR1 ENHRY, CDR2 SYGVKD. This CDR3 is CAISSNLYEQYF. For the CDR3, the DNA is TGTGCCATCAGCTCTAACTTGTACGAGCAGTACTTC.

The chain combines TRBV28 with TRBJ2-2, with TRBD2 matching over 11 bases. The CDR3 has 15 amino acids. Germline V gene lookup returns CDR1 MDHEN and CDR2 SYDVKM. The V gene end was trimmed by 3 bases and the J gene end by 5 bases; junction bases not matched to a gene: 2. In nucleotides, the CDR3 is TGTGCCAGCAGTTTTCTAGCGGGAGGAACCGGGGAGCTGTTTTTT. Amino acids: CASSFLAGGTGELFF.

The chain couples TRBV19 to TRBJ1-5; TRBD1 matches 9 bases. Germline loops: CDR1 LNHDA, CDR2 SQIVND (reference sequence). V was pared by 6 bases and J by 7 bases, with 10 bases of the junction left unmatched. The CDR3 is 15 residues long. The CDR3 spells CASSTGGSQKQPQHF. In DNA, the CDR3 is TGTGCCAGTAGCACAGGGGGCTCCCAGAAGCAGCCCCAGCATTTT.

CDR3 sequence reads: CASSPGPNQPQHF. Here the CDR3 DNA reads TGTGCCAGCAGCCCGGGGCCCAATCAGCCCCAGCATTTT. The V gene is TRBV2, the J gene TRBJ1-5; a weak D match, TRBD1 (5 bases). The CDR3 has 13 residues. V lost 6 bases to trimming and J lost 3 bases, with 9 bases between them. Germline CDR1 and CDR2: SNHLY and FYNNEI. Variable domain in full (rest from reference TRBV2 and TRBJ1-5): EPEVTQTPSHQVTQMGQEVILRCVPISNHLYFYWYRQILGQKVEFLVSFYNNEISEKSEIFDDQFSVERPDGSNFTLKIRSTKLEDSAMYFCASSPGPNQPQHFGDGTRLSIL.

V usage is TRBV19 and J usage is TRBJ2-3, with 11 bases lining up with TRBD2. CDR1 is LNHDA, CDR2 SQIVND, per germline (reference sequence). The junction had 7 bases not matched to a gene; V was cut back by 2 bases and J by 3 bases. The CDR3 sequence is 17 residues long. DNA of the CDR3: TGTGCCAGTAGTATATCCCGGACTAGCGGGCTAACAGATACGCAGTATTTT. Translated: CASSISRTSGLTDTQYF.

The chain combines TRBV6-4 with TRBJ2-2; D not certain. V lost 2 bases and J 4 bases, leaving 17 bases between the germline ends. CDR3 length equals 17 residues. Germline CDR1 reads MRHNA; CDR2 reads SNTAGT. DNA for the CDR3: TGTGCCAGCAGTGACAACCTACAGCTTCAAAGCACCGGGGAGCTGTTTTTT. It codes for CASSDNLQLQSTGELFF.